This T cell receptor beta chain was sequenced in a study of a mutant IDH1 vaccine in newly diagnosed glioma. Method: immunoSEQ multiplex PCR; TCRdb's copy keeps in-frame clones and lacks some. Found here are approximately 44,000 clones, around 78% of them singletons; the top ten hold 12%. Time point in this sample: week 35, safety follow-up. One vaccine dose held 300 ug of mutant IDH1 20-mer peptide and came with topical imiquimod. Vaccinations, eight in total, occurred in weeks 1, 3, 5, 7, 11, 15, 19, 23. This clone was detected once. What it recognizes is unknown. Germline V gene lookup returns CDR1 MGHRA and CDR2 YSYEKL. The CDR3 consists of 19 residues. V lost 0 bases and J lost 1; bases outside the gene matches: 9.

The sample was PBMCs, taken from a glioma patient whose treatment included an IDH1 peptide vaccine. This TCR derives from a man aged 40-50 years with glioma. The chain employs TRBV4-1 and TRBJ2-3; 11 nucleotides line up with TRBD2. The CDR3 DNA follows: TGCGCCAGCAGCCAAGATGAAACTAGCGGGGGCTCTGGCACAGATACGCAGTATTTT. Encoded protein: CASSQDETSGGSGTDTQYF.